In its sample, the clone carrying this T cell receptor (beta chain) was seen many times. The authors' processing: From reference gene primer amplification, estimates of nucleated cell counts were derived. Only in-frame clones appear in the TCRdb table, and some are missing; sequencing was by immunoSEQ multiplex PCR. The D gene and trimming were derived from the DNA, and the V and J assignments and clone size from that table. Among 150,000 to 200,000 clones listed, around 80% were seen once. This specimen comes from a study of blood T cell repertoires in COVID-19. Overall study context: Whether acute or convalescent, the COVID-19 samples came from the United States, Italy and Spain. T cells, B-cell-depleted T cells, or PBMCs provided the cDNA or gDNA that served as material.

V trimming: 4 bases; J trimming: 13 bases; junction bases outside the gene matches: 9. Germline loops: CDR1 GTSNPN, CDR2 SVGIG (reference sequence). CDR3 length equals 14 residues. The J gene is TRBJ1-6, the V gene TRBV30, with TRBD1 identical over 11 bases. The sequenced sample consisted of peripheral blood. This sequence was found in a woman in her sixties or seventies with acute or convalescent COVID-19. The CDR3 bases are TGTGCCTGGAACCGGGACAGGGGGGATCGGCCCCTCCACTTT. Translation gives CAWNRDRGDRPLHF.